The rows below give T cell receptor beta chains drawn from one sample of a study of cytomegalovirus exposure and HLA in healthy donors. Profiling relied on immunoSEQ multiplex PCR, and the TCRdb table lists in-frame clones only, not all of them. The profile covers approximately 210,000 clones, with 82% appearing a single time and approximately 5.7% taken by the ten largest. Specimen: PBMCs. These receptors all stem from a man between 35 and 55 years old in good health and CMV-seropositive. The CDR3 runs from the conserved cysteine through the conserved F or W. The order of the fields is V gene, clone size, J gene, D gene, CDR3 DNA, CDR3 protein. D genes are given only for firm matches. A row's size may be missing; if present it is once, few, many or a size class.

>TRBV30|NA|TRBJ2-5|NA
TGTGCCTGGAGTACGGGGTTGGGGGAGACCCAGTACTTC
CAWSTGLGETQYF
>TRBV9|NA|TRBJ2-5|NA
TGTGCCAGCAGCGTAGGACTGGTAGAGACCCAGTACTTC
CASSVGLVETQYF
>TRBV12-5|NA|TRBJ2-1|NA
TGTGCTAGTGGTTTGCCCCCCCTGGAGGGACTTTCCAATGAGCAGTTCTTC
CASGLPPLEGLSNEQFF
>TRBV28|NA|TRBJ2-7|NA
TGTGCCAGCACTAGCTCCTACGAGCAGTACTTC
CASTSSYEQYF
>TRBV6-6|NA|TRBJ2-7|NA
TGTGCCAGCAGTTACAACTATTACGAGCAGTACTTC
CASSYNYYEQYF
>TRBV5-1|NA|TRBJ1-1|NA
TGCGCCAGCAGGGGACCGGACAGTCTGATGAACACTGAAGCTTTCTTT
CASRGPDSLMNTEAFF
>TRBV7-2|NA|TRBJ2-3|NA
TGTGCCAGCAGCTTAGGCCTTAACTATATCACAGATACGCAGTATTTT
CASSLGLNYITDTQYF
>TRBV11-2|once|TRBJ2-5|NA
TGTGCCAGCACCTTTATGGACAGTCAAGAGACCCAGTACTTC
CASTFMDSQETQYF
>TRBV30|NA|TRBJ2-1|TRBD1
TGTGCCTGGAGTGGACAGGGCGGCATTAATGAGCAGTTCTTC
CAWSGQGGINEQFF
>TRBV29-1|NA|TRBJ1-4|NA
TGCAGCGTCGGTGAACGGGGGACGCTGCCCAATGAAAAACTGTTTTTT
CSVGERGTLPNEKLFF
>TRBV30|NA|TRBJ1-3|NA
TGTGCCTGGAGTGTACTGGACAGAAGAAACACCATATATTTT
CAWSVLDRRNTIYF
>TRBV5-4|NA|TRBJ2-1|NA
TGTGCCAGCAGCTTCCCCAGGGGCGGTTGGTCCTACAATGAGCAGTTCTTC
CASSFPRGGWSYNEQFF
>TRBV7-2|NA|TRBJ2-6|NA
TGTGCCAGCAGCTTAGGTACAGGGTCCGGGGCCAACGTCCTGACTTTC
CASSLGTGSGANVLTF
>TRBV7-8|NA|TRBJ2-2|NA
TGTGCCAGCAGCTTACTACAGGGAGTCACCGGGGAGCTGTTTTTT
CASSLLQGVTGELFF
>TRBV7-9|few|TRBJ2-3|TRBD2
TGTGCCAGCAGCTCCCCATTAGCGGGAGGTAAAGATACGCAGTATTTT
CASSSPLAGGKDTQYF
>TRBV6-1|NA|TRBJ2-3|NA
TGTGCCAGCAGCGATACAGGCTCTAGCACAGATACGCAGTATTTT
CASSDTGSSTDTQYF
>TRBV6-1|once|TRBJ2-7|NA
TGTGCCAGCAGTGAAGGACAGAGGATCTACGAGCAGTACTTC
CASSEGQRIYEQYF
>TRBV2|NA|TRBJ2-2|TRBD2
TGTGCCAGCAGTGGATGGGAGGGCCTTGGCACCGGGGAGCTGTTTTTT
CASSGWEGLGTGELFF
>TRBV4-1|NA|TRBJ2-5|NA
TGCGCCAGCAGCCAAGATTTGGCTCCCCGGGGGACCCAGTACTTC
CASSQDLAPRGTQYF
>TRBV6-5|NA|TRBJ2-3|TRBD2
TGTGCCAGCAGTTCCGGGACTAGTAGATTTGCAGATACGCAGTATTTT
CASSSGTSRFADTQYF
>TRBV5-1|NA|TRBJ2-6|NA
TGCGCCAGCAGCTTACGCGGGGCTAGCTCTGGGGCCAACGTCCTGACTTTC
CASSLRGASSGANVLTF
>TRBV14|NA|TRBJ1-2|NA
TGTGCCAGCAGCCAAGTACAGGGCTTTAACTATGGCTACACCTTC
CASSQVQGFNYGYTF
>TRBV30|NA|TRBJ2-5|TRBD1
TGTGCCTCCTCAGGGGGTGGCGAGACCCAGTACTTC
CASSGGGETQYF
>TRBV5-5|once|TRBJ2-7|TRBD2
TGTGCCAGCAGCGCGGGACTAGCGAATCGAGAGCAGTACTTC
CASSAGLANREQYF
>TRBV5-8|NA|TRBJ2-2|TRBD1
TGTGCCAGCAGCTTGGAAAAGGGGGCGCGTCTCGGGGAGCTGTTTTTT
CASSLEKGARLGELFF
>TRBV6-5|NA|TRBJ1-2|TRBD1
TGTGCCAGCAGTCCGGACAGGGGCGGCTATGGCTACACCTTC
CASSPDRGGYGYTF
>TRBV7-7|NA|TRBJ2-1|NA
TGTGCCAGCAGCCCCCCCGGGGTGGGGTTCAATGAGCAGTTCTTC
CASSPPGVGFNEQFF
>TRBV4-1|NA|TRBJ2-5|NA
TGCGCCAGCAGCCGAGACAGTGGGGCGGAGACCCAGTACTTC
CASSRDSGAETQYF
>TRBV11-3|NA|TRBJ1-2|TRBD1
TGTGCCAGCAGCACCCGGGACAGGCTTAACTATGGCTACACCTTC
CASSTRDRLNYGYTF
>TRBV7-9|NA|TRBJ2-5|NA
TGTGCCAGCAGTTCCCAGGGGTCCCATCAGTACTTC
CASSSQGSHQYF
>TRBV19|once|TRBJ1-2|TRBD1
TGTGCCAGTAGTATAGGGGGACAGGGAAACTATGGCTACACCTTC
CASSIGGQGNYGYTF
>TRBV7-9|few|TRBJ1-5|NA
TGTGCCAGCAGCCCCGGGGTTAGCAATCAGCCCCAGCATTTT
CASSPGVSNQPQHF
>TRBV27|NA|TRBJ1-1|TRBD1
TGTGCCAGCAGTTCCGGACAGGGTATGAACACTGAAGCTTTCTTT
CASSSGQGMNTEAFF
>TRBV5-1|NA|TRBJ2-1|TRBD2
TGCGCCAGCAGCTCGGGACTAGCGGGAATTAATGAGCAGTTCTTC
CASSSGLAGINEQFF
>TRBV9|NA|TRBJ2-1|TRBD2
TGTGCCAGCAGCGTAGAACTAGCGGGCAATGAGCAGTTCTTC
CASSVELAGNEQFF
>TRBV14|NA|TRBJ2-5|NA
TGTGCCAGCAGCCAAGCTAGGGGTTGGGTAGAGACCCAGTACTTC
CASSQARGWVETQYF
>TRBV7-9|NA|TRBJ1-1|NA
TGTGCCAGCAGCTTAGGGGCAGAAGACACTGAAGCTTTCTTT
CASSLGAEDTEAFF
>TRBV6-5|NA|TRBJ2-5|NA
TGTGCCAGCAGTTACGGGGGCGCCCAAGAGACCCAGTACTTC
CASSYGGAQETQYF
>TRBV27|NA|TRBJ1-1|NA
TGTGCCAGCAGTTTAAGGGGGATAAACACTGAAGCTTTCTTT
CASSLRGINTEAFF
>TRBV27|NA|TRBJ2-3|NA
TGTGCCAGCAGGGTAGCCCGGGAGTGGGATACGCAGTATTTT
CASRVAREWDTQYF
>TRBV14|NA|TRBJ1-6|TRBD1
TGTGCCAGCAGCCCCGGGACAGCCGGATCAACCCTCCACTTT
CASSPGTAGSTLHF
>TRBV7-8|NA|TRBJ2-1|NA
TGTGCCAGCAGAAACGGGGTTGAGCAGTTCTTC
CASRNGVEQFF
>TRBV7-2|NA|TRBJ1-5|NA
TGTGCCAGCAGCTCTTACCTGGCAGGGCAGCCCCAGCATTTT
CASSSYLAGQPQHF
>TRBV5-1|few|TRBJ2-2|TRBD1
TGCGCCAGCAGCCCCGGGACAGGGGACACCGGGGAGCTGTTTTTT
CASSPGTGDTGELFF
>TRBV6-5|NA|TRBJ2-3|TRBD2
TGTGCCAGCAGTCTAGCGGGAGCTAAAGATACGCAGTATTTT
CASSLAGAKDTQYF
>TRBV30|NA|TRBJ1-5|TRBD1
TGTGCCTGGAGTGCAGGGACAGGGCTTCAGCCCCAGCATTTT
CAWSAGTGLQPQHF
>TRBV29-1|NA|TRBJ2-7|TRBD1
TGCAGCGTTGGGGGGACAGGGAAAGTATTGGGGGCCTACGAGCAGTACTTC
CSVGGTGKVLGAYEQYF
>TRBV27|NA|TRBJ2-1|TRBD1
TGTGCCAGCAGTTTTTCTCCGGGACAGACATACAATGAGCAGTTCTTC
CASSFSPGQTYNEQFF
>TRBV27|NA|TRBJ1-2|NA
TGTGCCAGCAGTTGGGCTTCTAACTATGGCTACACCTTC
CASSWASNYGYTF
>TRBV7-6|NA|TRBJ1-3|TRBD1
TGTGCCAGCAGCTTAGACAGGGGATCTGGAAACACCATATATTTT
CASSLDRGSGNTIYF
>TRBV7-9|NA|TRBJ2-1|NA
TGTTCCAGCGGACATCAAGCAAGGGATGAGCAGTTCTTC
CSSGHQARDEQFF
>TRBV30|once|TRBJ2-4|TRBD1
TGTGCCTGGAGTCTGTCAAGGACAGGGATAACCAAAAACATTCAGTACTTC
CAWSLSRTGITKNIQYF
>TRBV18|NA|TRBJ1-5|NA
TGTGCCAGCTCACCCTCAGGGGCAAATAGCAATCAGCCCCAGCATTTT
CASSPSGANSNQPQHF
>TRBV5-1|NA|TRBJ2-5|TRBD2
TGCGCCAGCAGCTTGGGTAGCGGGTACCAAGAGACCCAGTACTTC
CASSLGSGYQETQYF
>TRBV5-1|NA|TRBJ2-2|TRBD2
TGCGCCAGCAGCTTCGGGCCTCGAAAACTAGCGGATACGAACACCGGGGAGCTGTTTTTT
CASSFGPRKLADTNTGELFF